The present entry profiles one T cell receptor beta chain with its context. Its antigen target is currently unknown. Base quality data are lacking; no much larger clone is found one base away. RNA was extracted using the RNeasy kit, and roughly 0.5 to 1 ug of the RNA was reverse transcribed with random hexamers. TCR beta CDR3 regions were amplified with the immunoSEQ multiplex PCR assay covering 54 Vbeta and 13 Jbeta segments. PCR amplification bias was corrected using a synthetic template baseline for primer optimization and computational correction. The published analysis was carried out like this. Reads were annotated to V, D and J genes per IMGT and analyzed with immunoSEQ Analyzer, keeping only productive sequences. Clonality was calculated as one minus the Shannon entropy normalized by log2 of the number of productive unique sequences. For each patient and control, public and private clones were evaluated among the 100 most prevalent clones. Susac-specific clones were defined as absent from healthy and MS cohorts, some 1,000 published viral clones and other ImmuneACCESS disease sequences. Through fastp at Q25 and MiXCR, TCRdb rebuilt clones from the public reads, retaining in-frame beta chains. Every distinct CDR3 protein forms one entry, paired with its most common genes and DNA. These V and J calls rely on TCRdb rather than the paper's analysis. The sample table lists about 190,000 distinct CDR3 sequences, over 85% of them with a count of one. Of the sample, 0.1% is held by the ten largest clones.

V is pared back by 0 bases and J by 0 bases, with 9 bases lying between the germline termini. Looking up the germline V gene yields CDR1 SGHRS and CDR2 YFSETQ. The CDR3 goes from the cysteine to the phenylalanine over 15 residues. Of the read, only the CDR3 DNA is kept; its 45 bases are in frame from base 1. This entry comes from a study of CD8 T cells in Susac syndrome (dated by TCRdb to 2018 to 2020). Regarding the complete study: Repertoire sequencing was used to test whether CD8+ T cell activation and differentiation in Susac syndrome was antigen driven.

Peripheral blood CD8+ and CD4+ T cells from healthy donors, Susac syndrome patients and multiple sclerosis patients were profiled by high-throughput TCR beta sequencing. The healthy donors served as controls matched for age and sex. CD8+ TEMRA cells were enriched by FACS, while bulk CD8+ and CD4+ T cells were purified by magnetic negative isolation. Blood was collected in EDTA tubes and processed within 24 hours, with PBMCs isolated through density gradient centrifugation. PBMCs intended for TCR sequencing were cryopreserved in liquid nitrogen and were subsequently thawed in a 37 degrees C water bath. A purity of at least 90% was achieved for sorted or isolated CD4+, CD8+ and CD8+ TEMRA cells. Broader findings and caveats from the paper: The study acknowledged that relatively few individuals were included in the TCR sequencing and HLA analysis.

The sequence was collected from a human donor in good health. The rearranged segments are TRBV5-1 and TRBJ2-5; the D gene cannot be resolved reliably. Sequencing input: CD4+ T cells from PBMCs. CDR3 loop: CASSLAGRNQETQYF. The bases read TGCGCCAGCAGCTTGGCCGGGCGGAACCAAGAGACCCAGTACTTC.